This T cell receptor (beta chain) is from a study of graft-versus-host responses after intestinal transplantation. About the study: Recipients were all induced with anti-thymocyte globulin, then given tacrolimus and steroids for two to three years. Findings and caveats of the study: Subjects displaying graft-donor T cell macrochimerism possessed elevated graft-versus-host to host-versus-graft clonal ratios inside allografts. Levels of circulating GvH clones at their peak were associated with early post-transplant HvG declines.

The protocol was immunoSEQ multiplex PCR, while the TCRdb copy is restricted to in-frame clones and leaves out a portion. The table has about 88,000 clones, 80% to 95% seen once. Comments on this clone: The antigen remains undetermined.

V dropped 4 bases and J dropped 4 bases, with 11 bases sitting between them. The CDR3 has 13 residues. CDR1 is SGHRS, CDR2 YFSETQ, per germline. The chain joins TRBV5-1 to TRBJ1-1, with D maybe TRBD1 (5 bases). The TCR was taken from a human donor who received an intestinal transplant. The sequences come from unstimulated CD4+ T cells sorted from spleen or lymph node cells, collected before intestinal transplant. CDR3 sequence (DNA): TGCGCCAGCAGCAGTGAGGGGCGCACTGAAGCTTTCTTT. Its translation is CASSSEGRTEAFF.